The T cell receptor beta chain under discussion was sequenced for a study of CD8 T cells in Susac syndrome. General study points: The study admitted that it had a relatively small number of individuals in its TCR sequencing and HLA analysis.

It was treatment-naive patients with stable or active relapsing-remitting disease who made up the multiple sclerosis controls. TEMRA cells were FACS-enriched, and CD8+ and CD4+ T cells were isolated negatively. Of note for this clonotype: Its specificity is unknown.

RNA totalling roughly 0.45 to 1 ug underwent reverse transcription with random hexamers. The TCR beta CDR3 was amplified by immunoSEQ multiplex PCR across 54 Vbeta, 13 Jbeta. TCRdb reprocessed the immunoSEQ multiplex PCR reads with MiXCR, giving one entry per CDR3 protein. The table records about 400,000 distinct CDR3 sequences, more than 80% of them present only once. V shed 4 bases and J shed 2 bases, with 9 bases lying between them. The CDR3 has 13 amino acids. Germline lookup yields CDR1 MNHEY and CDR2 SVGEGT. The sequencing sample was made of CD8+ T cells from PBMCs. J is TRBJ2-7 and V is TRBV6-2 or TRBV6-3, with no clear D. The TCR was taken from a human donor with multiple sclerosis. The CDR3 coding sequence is TGTGCCAGCAGTTGGACCGCCACCTACGAGCAGTACTTC. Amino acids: CASSWTATYEQYF.